These T cell receptor beta chains were read from a single sample in a study of cytomegalovirus exposure and HLA in healthy donors. Sequencing was performed with immunoSEQ multiplex PCR; in TCRdb, only in-frame clones are kept and a portion is missing. The sample carries 120,000 to 150,000 clones, approximately 82% recorded once. Sequencing used PBMCs. These receptors were obtained from a man between 35 and 55 years old in good health and CMV-seronegative. Both conserved end residues are part of each CDR3. A D gene is named only where the DNA matches it firmly. Clone sizes are given selectively: once, few, many, or a class where the clone is expanded.

>TRBJ2-2|NA|TRBV27|TRBD1
TGTGCCAGCAGTTTAACAGGGGGGAACACCGGGGAGCTGTTTTTT
CASSLTGGNTGELFF
>TRBJ2-1|NA|TRBV6-1|NA
TGTGCCAGCAGTGCTTACAATGAGCAGTTCTTC
CASSAYNEQFF
>TRBJ1-5|NA|TRBV4-2|NA
TGTGCCAGCAGCCAAGAAAGAAGTTCAGTACAGCCCCAGCATTTT
CASSQERSSVQPQHF
>TRBJ1-2|NA|TRBV7-9|NA
TGTGCCAGCAGCTTAGCACAGGGTGGCTACACCTTC
CASSLAQGGYTF
>TRBJ2-1|few|TRBV5-1|TRBD2
TGCGCCAGCAGCTTGTTAAGCGGGGAGTACAATGAGCAGTTCTTC
CASSLLSGEYNEQFF
>TRBJ1-1|NA|TRBV2|TRBD1
TGTGCCAGCAGTGGAGGACAGGGAGACACTGAAGCTTTCTTT
CASSGGQGDTEAFF
>TRBJ2-6|NA|TRBV5-1|NA
TGCGCCAGCAGCTTGGCTGATGGCCCCTCTGGGGCCAACGTCCTGACTTTC
CASSLADGPSGANVLTF
>TRBJ2-7|NA|TRBV13|TRBD2
TGTGCCAGCAGCTCAGACCCCGGACTAGCGGGGACATACGAGCAGTACTTC
CASSSDPGLAGTYEQYF
>TRBJ2-1|NA|TRBV11-2|NA
TGTGCCAGCAGCTTAGACCCTAGCCTTCCTACTCACAATGAGCAGTTCTTC
CASSLDPSLPTHNEQFF
>TRBJ2-3|NA|TRBV5-1|NA
TGCGCCAGCAGCCCCGGGGGGCCCCAAGATACGCAGTATTTT
CASSPGGPQDTQYF
>TRBJ2-5|NA|TRBV6-6|TRBD2
TGTGCCAGCACGCGGACTAGCGTCCAAGAGACCCAGTACTTC
CASTRTSVQETQYF
>TRBJ2-1|NA|TRBV2|NA
TGTGCCAGCAGTGAACTAACTAGCCCAGGTGAGCAGTTCTTC
CASSELTSPGEQFF
>TRBJ2-2|few|TRBV2|NA
TGTGCCAGCAGTGAGCGGACCGGGGAGCTGTTTTTT
CASSERTGELFF
>TRBJ2-1|once|TRBV27|NA
TGTGCCAGCAGTTCGCTAGCGTTCGACTACAATGAGCAGTTCTTC
CASSSLAFDYNEQFF
>TRBJ2-5|few|TRBV28|TRBD1
TGTGCCAGCAGTACAGGGGCCTGGGAGACCCAGTACTTC
CASSTGAWETQYF
>TRBJ1-2|NA|TRBV15|NA
TGTGCCACCAGCAGAGATCGGGCGGGGGGCAACCCCTCTTACTATGGCTACACCTTC
CATSRDRAGGNPSYYGYTF
>TRBJ1-1|NA|TRBV19|NA
TGTGCCAGTAGTCCCTGGGACAAGAACACTGAAGCTTTCTTT
CASSPWDKNTEAFF
>TRBJ1-1|NA|TRBV27|TRBD1
TGTGCCAGCAGTCCATCGACAGGGGGCTACACTGAAGCTTTCTTT
CASSPSTGGYTEAFF
>TRBJ1-2|NA|TRBV6-5|TRBD1
TGTGCCAGCAGCCGGGACAGCGGTCCGCGTGGCTACACCTTC
CASSRDSGPRGYTF
>TRBJ1-2|NA|TRBV5-1|TRBD1
TGCGCCAGCAGCTTGGGGACAGGGAGAAAGGATGGCTACACCTTC
CASSLGTGRKDGYTF
>TRBJ2-7|NA|TRBV7-3|NA
TGTGCCAGCAGCTTAACCACGGGGTACGAGCAGTACTTC
CASSLTTGYEQYF
>TRBJ1-2|NA|TRBV19|TRBD1
TGTGCCAGTAGTCCCGGACAGGGGGCCTTTGGCTATGGCTACACCTTC
CASSPGQGAFGYGYTF
>TRBJ2-2|NA|TRBV7-3|TRBD1
TGTGCCAGCAGCTTCGACAGGGGGCGAACCGGGGAGCTGTTTTTT
CASSFDRGRTGELFF
>TRBJ1-4|few|TRBV28|NA
TGTGCCAGCCATGCGGGTCTGGGTGAAAAACTGTTTTTT
CASHAGLGEKLFF
>TRBJ1-4|few|TRBV13|NA
TGTGCCAGCAGTCCCCGAACAGGGCAAAATGAAAAACTGTTTTTT
CASSPRTGQNEKLFF
>TRBJ1-2|NA|TRBV4-3|NA
TGCGCCAGCAGCCTTAACATGTACTATGGCTACACCTTC
CASSLNMYYGYTF
>TRBJ2-7|NA|TRBV29-1|TRBD2
TGCAGCGTTGTTGGGATAGCGGGGCACAGCTCCTACGAGCAGTACTTC
CSVVGIAGHSSYEQYF
>TRBJ1-3|NA|TRBV5-1|NA
TGCGCCAGCAGCTTGCAGTATCAGGGCTCTGGAAACACCATATATTTT
CASSLQYQGSGNTIYF
>TRBJ1-5|NA|TRBV19|NA
TGTGCCAGTACCCCGTCCCTCAATCAGCCCCAGCATTTT
CASTPSLNQPQHF
>TRBJ2-3|NA|TRBV7-2|TRBD2
TGTGCCAGCAGCTCCCGCAGCGGGGGGGCAGATACGCAGTATTTT
CASSSRSGGADTQYF
>TRBJ2-3|NA|TRBV15|NA
TGTGCCACCAGCAGGGAACCCCAGGGTGGGGGCACAGATACGCAGTATTTT
CATSREPQGGGTDTQYF
>TRBJ2-3|NA|TRBV6-5|TRBD1
TGTGCCAGCAGTTACACCCCAGGGGGCGCAGATACGCAGTATTTT
CASSYTPGGADTQYF
>TRBJ2-1|NA|TRBV27|NA
TGTGCCAGCACCCATTCACAGGGAGCCAATGAGCAGTTCTTC
CASTHSQGANEQFF
>TRBJ2-7|NA|TRBV7-2|TRBD2
TGTGCCAGCAGCCGACAGCGGGGGATCTCCTACGAGCAGTACTTC
CASSRQRGISYEQYF
>TRBJ2-7|few|TRBV4-1|TRBD1
TGCGCCAGCAGCCATGCTAGGGACAGGGGGGGTGCCTACGAGCAGTACTTC
CASSHARDRGGAYEQYF
>TRBJ2-7|NA|TRBV19|TRBD1
TGTGCCAGCTCAGGACAGGGTTTTTCCTACGAGCAGTACTTC
CASSGQGFSYEQYF
>TRBJ2-2|NA|TRBV7-9|NA
TGTGCCAGCAGCGTCGTCGGGGAGCTGTTTTTT
CASSVVGELFF
>TRBJ1-1|few|TRBV19|NA
TGTGCCAGTGGGGGTTCGGACAGAAGTCTTGGGGTTAGAAGAACTGAAGCTTTCTTT
CASGGSDRSLGVRRTEAFF
>TRBJ1-5|NA|TRBV27|NA
TGTGCCAGCAGTTTTAGATACAATCAGCCCCAGCATTTT
CASSFRYNQPQHF
>TRBJ2-7|NA|TRBV6-5|NA
TGTGCCAGCAGTTACGGGGGGGGCTCCGTCGGCTACGAGCAGTACTTC
CASSYGGGSVGYEQYF
>TRBJ2-3|NA|TRBV9|TRBD2
TGTGCCAGCTCCAAAACTCAGGCACCGACAAGGACTAGCGGGGATTATAGCACAGATACGCAGTATTTT
CASSKTQAPTRTSGDYSTDTQYF
>TRBJ2-1|NA|TRBV7-9|NA
TGTTCCAGCAGCTTAAGGGGCAGCCTTACCTACAATGAGCAGTTCTTC
CSSSLRGSLTYNEQFF
>TRBJ2-1|NA|TRBV5-1|NA
TGCGCCAGCAGTGAAGGGGATACCTCCTACAATGAGCAGTTCTTC
CASSEGDTSYNEQFF
>TRBJ1-1|NA|TRBV6-4|NA
TGTGCCAGCAGTGTAGCTGAGGACACAGAAGCTTTCTTT
CASSVAEDTEAFF
>TRBJ2-7|NA|TRBV11-2|NA
TGTGCCAGCAGCTCAGGCGACTGGGGGGACAGCTCCTACGAGCAGTACTTC
CASSSGDWGDSSYEQYF
>TRBJ2-5|NA|TRBV28|NA
TGTGCCAGCAGTTTATTGTGGGGGCGGGAGACCCAGTACTTC
CASSLLWGRETQYF
>TRBJ2-1|NA|TRBV11-3|NA
TGTGCCAGCAGCGTACCCGACGGGAGCTCCTACAATGAGCAGTTCTTC
CASSVPDGSSYNEQFF
>TRBJ1-1|NA|TRBV5-6|TRBD1
TGTGCCAGCAGCTTGGGACAGGGTCCGCTCCGGGACACTGAAGCTTTCTTT
CASSLGQGPLRDTEAFF
>TRBJ1-1|NA|TRBV15|NA
TGTGCCACCAGCAGAGAGACCGGGCCTAACCTTACGCGGGGCACTGAAGCTTTCTTT
CATSRETGPNLTRGTEAFF
>TRBJ1-6|NA|TRBV11-2|NA
TGTGCCAGCAGCTTAGTTCTAACCGCACCCCTCCACTTT
CASSLVLTAPLHF
>TRBJ2-5|once|TRBV28|NA
TGTGCCAGCACCCCCGGCGGGAATCAAGAGACCCAGTACTTC
CASTPGGNQETQYF
>TRBJ1-2|NA|TRBV7-2|NA
TGTGCCAGCACCTCTTACGGGGGTGGTAACTATGGCTACACCTTC
CASTSYGGGNYGYTF
>TRBJ1-1|once|TRBV6-5|TRBD1
TGTGCCAGCAGTTACGATCGGGCAGGGGGGATCACTGAAGCTTTCTTT
CASSYDRAGGITEAFF
>TRBJ1-3|NA|TRBV28|TRBD1
TGTGCCAGCAGTTTACCTCTTAGACAGGGGGCGGTCGGAAACACCATATATTTT
CASSLPLRQGAVGNTIYF